This T cell receptor (beta chain) was identified in a study of CXCR3-negative and CXCR3-positive naive CD8 T cells. About the study: Summed over all libraries, TRB reads came to around 130 million, with about 1.5 +/- 0.3 million per library.

Researchers prepared the TRB cDNA libraries using 5' RACE with UMI labels. TCRdb re-called the 5' RACE reads; every CDR3 protein appears as one record, without DNA. Recorded for this sample: some 28,000 distinct CDR3 sequences. In germline, CDR1 is SEHNR, CDR2 FQNEAQ (reference sequence). The CDR3 consists of 15 residues. The TCR was taken from a human donor in good health. Some clones in this sample may be carry-over from other donors' samples. The chain combines TRBV7-9 with TRBJ2-7; absent DNA, TCRdb's TRBD2 call cannot be checked. The sample comprised memory CD8+ T cells from blood. CDR3 sequence reads: CASSTTSGRAYEQYF.